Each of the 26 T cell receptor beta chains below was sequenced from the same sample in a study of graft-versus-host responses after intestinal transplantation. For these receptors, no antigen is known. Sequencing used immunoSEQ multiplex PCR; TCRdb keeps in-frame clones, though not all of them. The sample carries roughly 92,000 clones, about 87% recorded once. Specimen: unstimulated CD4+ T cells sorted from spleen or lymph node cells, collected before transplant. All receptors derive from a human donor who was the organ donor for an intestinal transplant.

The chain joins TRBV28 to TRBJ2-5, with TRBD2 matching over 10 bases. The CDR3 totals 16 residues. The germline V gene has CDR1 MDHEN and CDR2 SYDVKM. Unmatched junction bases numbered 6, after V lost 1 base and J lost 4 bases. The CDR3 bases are TGTGCCAGCAGTTTATTTCCTAGCGGGAGAGGAGAGACCCAGTACTTC. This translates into CASSLFPSGRGETQYF.

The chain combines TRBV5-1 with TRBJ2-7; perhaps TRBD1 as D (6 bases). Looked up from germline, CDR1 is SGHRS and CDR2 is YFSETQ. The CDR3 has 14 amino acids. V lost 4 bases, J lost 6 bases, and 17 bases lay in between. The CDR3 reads CASSRQDPSSEQYF. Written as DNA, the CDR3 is TGCGCCAGCAGCCGACAGGACCCCTCGAGCGAGCAGTACTTC.

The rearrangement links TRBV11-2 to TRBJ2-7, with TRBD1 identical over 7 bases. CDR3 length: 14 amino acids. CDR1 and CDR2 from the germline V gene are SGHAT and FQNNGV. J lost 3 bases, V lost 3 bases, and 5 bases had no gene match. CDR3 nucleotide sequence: TGTGCCAGCAGCTTGATGGACAGGTTCTACGAGCAGTACTTC. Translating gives CASSLMDRFYEQYF.

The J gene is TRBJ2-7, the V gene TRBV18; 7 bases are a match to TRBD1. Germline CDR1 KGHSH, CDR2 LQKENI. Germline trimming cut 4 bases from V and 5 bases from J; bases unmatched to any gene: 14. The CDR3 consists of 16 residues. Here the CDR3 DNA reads TGTGCCAGCTCACTCTTGGTGGGACAGACCTACCACGAGCAGTACTTC. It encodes CASSLLVGQTYHEQYF.

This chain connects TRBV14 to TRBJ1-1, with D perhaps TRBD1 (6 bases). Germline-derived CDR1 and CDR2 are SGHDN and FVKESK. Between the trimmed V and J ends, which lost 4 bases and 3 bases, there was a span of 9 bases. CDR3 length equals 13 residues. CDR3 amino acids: CASSPRGYTEAFF. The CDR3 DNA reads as TGTGCCAGCAGCCCCAGGGGTTACACTGAAGCTTTCTTT.

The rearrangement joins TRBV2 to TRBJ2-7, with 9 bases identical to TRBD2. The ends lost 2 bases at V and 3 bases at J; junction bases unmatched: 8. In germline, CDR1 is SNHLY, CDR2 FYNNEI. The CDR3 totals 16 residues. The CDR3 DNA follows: TGTGCCAGCAGTGAACGATGGCGGGGGGGCGGCTACGAGCAGTACTTC. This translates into CASSERWRGGGYEQYF.

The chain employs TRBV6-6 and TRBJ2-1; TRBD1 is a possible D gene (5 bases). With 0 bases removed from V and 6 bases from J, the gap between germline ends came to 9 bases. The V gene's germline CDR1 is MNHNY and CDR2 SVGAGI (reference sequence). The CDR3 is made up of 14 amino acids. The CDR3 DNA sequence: TGTGCCAGCAGTTACTCTGGCAGGGTCAATGAGCAGTTCTTC. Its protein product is CASSYSGRVNEQFF.

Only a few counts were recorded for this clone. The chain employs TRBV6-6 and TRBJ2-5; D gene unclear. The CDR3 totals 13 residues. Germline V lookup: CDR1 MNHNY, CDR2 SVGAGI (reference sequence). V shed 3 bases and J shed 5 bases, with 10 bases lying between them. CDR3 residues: CASSYGPMETQYF. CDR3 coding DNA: TGTGCCAGCAGTTATGGCCCGATGGAGACCCAGTACTTC.

For the CDR3, the DNA is TGTGCCAGCAGCTTTGGCGGTGGTGGGGCTAGGTACAATGAGCAGTTCTTC. It translates to CASSFGGGGARYNEQFF. The chain uses TRBV7-6 and TRBJ2-1; D may be TRBD1 (5 bases). The CDR3 spans 17 residues. CDR1 SGHVS and CDR2 FNYEAQ come from the germline V gene. Trimming removed 3 bases from V and 4 bases from J, with 19 bases in between.

The DNA of the CDR3 is TGTGCCAGCAGGCGGCGAACAGCGGGGGGGAACTACGAGCAGTACTTC. As protein: CASRRRTAGGNYEQYF. The chain couples TRBV5-8 to TRBJ2-7, with 10 positions matching TRBD2. Germline lookup yields CDR1 SGHTS and CDR2 YDEGEE. V trimming: 5 bases; J trimming: 3 bases; junction bases outside the gene matches: 11. This CDR3 spans 16 amino acids. Full variable domain (missing parts from reference TRBV5-8 and TRBJ2-7): EAGVTQSPTHLIKTRGQQATLRCSPISGHTSVYWYQQALGLGLQFLLWYDEGEERNRGNFPPRFSGRQFPNYSSELNVNALELEDSALYLCASRRRTAGGNYEQYFGPGTRLTVT.

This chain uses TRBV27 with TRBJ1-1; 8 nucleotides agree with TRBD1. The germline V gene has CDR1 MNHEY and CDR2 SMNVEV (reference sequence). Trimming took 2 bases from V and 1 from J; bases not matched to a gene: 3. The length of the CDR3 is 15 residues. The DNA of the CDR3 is TGTGCCAGCAGTTTAGACAGGGGAGGGAACACTGAAGCTTTCTTT. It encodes CASSLDRGGNTEAFF.

The CDR3: CASSEGGREKLFF. The CDR3, as DNA: TGTGCCAGTAGTGAAGGAGGCAGGGAAAAACTGTTTTTT. V gene TRBV19 combines with J gene TRBJ1-4, with no clear D. The germline V gene has CDR1 LNHDA and CDR2 SQIVND (reference sequence). V was pared by 5 bases and J by 8 bases, with 12 bases between. The length of the CDR3 is 13 residues.

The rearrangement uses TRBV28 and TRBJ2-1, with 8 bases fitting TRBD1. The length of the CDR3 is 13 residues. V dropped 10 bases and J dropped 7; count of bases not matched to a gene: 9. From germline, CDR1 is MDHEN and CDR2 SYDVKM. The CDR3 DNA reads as TGTGCCACCATGGGGACAGGCAGGAATGAGCAGTTCTTC. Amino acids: CATMGTGRNEQFF.

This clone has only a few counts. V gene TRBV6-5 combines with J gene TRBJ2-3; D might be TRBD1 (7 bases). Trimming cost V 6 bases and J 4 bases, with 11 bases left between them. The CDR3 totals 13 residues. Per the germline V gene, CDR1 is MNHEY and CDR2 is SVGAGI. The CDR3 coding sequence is TGTGCCAGCAGGCGGGACAGTCCAGATACGCAGTATTTT. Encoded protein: CASRRDSPDTQYF.

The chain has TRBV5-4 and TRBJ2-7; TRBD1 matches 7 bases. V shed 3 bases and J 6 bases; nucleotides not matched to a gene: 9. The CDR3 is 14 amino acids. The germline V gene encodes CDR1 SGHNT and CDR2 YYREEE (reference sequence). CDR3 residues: CASSSQGSPGEQYF. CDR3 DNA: TGTGCCAGCAGCTCACAGGGGTCCCCTGGCGAGCAGTACTTC.

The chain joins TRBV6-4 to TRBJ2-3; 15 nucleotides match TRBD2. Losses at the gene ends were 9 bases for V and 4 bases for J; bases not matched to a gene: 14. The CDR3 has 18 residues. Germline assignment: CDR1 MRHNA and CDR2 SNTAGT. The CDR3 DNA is TGTGCCAGGAAGGTCGGACTAGCGGGAGGGCGGTCGGCAGATACGCAGTATTTT. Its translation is CARKVGLAGGRSADTQYF.

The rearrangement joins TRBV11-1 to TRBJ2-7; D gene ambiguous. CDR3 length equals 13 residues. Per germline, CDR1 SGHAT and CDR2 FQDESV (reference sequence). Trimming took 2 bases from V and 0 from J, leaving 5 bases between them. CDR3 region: CASSLQFSYEQYF. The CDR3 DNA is TGTGCCAGCAGCTTACAGTTCTCCTACGAGCAGTACTTC.

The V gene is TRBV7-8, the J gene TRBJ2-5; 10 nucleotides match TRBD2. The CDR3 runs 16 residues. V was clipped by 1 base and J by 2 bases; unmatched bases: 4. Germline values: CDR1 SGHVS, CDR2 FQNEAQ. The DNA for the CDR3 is TGTGCCAGCAGCTTAGATCGAGCGGGGGGGCAAGAGACCCAGTACTTC. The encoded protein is CASSLDRAGGQETQYF. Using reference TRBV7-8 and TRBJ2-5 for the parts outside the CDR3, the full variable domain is GAGVSQSPRYKVAKRGQDVALRCDPISGHVSLFWYQQALGQGPEFLTYFQNEAQLDKSGLPSDRFFAERPEGSVSTLKIQRTQQEDSAVYLCASSLDRAGGQETQYFGPGTRLLVL.

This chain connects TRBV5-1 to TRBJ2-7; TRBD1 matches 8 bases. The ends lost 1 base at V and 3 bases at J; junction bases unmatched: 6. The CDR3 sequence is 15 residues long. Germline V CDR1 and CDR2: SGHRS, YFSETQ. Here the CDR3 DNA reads TGCGCCAGCAGCTTGAGACAGGGGCTAGGCTACGAGCAGTACTTC. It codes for CASSLRQGLGYEQYF.

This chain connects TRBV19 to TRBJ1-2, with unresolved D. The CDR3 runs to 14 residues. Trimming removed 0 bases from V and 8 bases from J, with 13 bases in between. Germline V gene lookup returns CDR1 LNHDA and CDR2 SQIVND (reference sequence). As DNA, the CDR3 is TGTGCCAGTAGTATAGATGGGAGACCCAGCGGCTACACCTTC. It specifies CASSIDGRPSGYTF. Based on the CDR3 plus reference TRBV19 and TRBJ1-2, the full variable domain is DGGITQSPKYLFRKEGQNVTLSCEQNLNHDAMYWYRQDPGQGLRLIYYSQIVNDFQKGDIAEGYSVSREKKESFPLTVTSAQKNPTAFYLCASSIDGRPSGYTFGSGTRLTVV.

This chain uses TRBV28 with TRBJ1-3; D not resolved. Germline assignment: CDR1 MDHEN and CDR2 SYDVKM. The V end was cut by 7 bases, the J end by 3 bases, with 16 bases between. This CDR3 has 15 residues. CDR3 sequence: CASIPLAGGGNTIYF. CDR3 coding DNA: TGTGCCAGCATCCCATTGGCAGGAGGTGGAAACACCATATATTTT.

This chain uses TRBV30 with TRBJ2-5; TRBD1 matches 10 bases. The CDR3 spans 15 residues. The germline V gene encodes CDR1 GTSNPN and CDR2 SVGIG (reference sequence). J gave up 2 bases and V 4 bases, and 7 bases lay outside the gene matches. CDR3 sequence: CAWKMTGGLQETQYF. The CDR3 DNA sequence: TGTGCCTGGAAGATGACAGGGGGCCTGCAAGAGACCCAGTACTTC.

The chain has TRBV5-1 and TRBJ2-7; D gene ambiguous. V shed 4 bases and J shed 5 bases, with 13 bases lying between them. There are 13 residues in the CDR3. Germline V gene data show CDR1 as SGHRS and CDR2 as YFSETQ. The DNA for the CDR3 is TGCGCCAGCAGCACCGGATCCAGCGACGAGCAGTACTTC. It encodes CASSTGSSDEQYF.

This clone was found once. The CDR3 spells CASSFRGVLSYNSPLHF. CDR3 in DNA: TGTGCCAGCAGCTTCCGGGGGGTACTCTCCTATAATTCACCCCTCCACTTT. V and J are TRBV7-2 and TRBJ1-6; possible D gene TRBD1, 5 bases. This CDR3 contains 17 residues. V lost 3 bases, J lost 0 bases, and 12 bases lay in between. From germline, CDR1 is SGHTA and CDR2 FQGNSA. Drawing the rest from reference TRBV7-2 and TRBJ1-6, the complete variable domain is GAGVSQSPSNKVTEKGKDVELRCDPISGHTALYWYRQSLGQGLEFLIYFQGNSAPDKSGLPSDRFSAERTGGSVSTLTIQRTQQEDSAVYLCASSFRGVLSYNSPLHFGNGTRLTVT.

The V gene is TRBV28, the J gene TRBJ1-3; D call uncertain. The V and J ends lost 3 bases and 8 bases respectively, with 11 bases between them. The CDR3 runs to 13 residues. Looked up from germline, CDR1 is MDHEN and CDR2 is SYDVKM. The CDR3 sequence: CASSLDRRDTIYF. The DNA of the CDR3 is TGTGCCAGCAGTTTGGACCGGAGGGACACCATATATTTT.

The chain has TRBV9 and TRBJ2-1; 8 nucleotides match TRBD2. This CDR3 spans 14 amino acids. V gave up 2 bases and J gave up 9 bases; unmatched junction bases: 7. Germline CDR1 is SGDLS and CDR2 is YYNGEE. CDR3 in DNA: TGTGCCAGCAGCGTGGGTAGCGGGGTCGGTGAGCAGTTCTTC. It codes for CASSVGSGVGEQFF.